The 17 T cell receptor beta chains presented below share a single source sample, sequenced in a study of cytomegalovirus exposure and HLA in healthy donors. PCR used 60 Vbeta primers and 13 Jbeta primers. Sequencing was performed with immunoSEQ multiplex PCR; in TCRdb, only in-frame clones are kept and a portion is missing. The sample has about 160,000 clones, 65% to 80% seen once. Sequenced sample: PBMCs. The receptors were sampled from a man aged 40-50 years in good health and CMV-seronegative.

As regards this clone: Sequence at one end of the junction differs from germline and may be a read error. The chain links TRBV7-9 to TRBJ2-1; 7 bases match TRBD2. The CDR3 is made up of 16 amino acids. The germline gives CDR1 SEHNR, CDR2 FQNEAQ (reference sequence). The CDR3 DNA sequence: TGTGCCAGCAGTTTAGCGTTAGGGGCGGGGGACGATGAGCAGTTCTTC. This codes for CASSLALGAGDDEQFF.

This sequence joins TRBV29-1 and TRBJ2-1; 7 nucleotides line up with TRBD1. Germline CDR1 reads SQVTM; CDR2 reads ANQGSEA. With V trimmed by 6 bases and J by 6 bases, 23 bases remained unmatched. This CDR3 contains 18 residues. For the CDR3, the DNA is TGCAGCGTCGCAAGGCCTATTGGAACAGGGGAATTAGGCAATGAGCAGTTCTTC. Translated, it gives CSVARPIGTGELGNEQFF.

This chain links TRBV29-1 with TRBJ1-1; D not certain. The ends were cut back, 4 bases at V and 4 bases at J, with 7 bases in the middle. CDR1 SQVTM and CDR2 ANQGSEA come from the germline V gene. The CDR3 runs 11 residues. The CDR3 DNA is TGCAGCGTTGGGGCCCCCACTGAAGCTTTCTTT. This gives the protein CSVGAPTEAFF.

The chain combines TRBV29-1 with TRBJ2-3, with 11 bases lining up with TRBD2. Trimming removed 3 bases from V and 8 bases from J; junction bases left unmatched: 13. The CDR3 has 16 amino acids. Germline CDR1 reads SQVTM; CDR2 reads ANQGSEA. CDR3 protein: CSVDGLSGGADGTQYF. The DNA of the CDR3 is TGCAGCGTTGACGGGCTTAGCGGGGGGGCCGATGGTACGCAGTATTTT.

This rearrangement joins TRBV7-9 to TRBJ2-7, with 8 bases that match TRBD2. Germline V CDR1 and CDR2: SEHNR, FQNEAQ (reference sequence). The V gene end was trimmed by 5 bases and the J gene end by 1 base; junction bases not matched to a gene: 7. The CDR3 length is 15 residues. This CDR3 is CASSVRGGSSYEQYF. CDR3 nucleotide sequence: TGTGCCAGCAGCGTACGGGGGGGCAGTTCCTACGAGCAGTACTTC.

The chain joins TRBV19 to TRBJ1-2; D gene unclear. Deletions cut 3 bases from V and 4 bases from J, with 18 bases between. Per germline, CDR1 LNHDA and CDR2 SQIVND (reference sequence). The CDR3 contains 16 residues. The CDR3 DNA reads TGTGCCAGTAGTATCTTGCAGTCACTAAGCGGCTATGGCTACACCTTC. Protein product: CASSILQSLSGYGYTF.

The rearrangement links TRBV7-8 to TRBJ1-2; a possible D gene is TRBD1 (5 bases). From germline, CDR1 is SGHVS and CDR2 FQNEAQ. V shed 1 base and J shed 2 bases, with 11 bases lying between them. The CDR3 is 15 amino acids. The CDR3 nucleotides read TGTGCCAGCAGCTTAGAGTGGTCAGGGAACTATGGCTACACCTTC. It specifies CASSLEWSGNYGYTF.

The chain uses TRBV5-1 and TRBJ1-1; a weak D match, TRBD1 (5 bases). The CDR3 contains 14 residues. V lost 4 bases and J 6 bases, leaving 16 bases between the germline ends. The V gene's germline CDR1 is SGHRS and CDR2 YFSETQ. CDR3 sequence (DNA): TGCGCCAGCAGCGAGACCTTCGGAGGGGCTGAAGCTTTCTTT. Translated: CASSETFGGAEAFF. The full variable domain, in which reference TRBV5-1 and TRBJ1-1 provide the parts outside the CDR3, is KAGVTQTPRYLIKTRGQQVTLSCSPISGHRSVSWYQQTPGQGLQFLFEYFSETQRNKGNFPGRFSGRQFSNSRSEMNVSTLELGDSALYLCASSETFGGAEAFFGQGTRLTVV.

CDR3 DNA sequence: TGTGCCAGCAGCTTGGACAGGGACCATGGCTACACCTTC. It translates to CASSLDRDHGYTF. This sequence joins TRBV5-4 and TRBJ1-2; possible D gene TRBD1, 6 bases. The CDR3 totals 13 residues. The V end was cut by 0 bases, the J end by 6 bases, with 9 bases between. Looked up from germline, CDR1 is SGHNT and CDR2 is YYREEE (reference sequence).

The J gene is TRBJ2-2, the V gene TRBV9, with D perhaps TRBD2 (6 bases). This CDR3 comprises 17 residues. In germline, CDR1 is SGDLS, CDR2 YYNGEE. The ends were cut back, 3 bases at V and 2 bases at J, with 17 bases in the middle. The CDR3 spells CASSARLVLFNTGELFF. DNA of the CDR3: TGTGCCAGCAGCGCCCGACTAGTCCTCTTTAACACCGGGGAGCTGTTTTTT. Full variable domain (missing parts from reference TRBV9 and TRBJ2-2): DSGVTQTPKHLITATGQRVTLRCSPRSGDLSVYWYQQSLDQGLQFLIQYYNGEERAKGNILERFSAQQFPDLHSELNLSSLELGDSALYFCASSARLVLFNTGELFFGEGSRLTVL.

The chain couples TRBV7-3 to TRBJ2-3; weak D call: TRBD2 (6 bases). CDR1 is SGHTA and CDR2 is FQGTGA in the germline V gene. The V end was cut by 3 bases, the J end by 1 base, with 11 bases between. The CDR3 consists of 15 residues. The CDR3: CASSFATRGTDTQYF. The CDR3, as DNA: TGTGCCAGCAGCTTCGCGACTAGGGGCACAGATACGCAGTATTTT.

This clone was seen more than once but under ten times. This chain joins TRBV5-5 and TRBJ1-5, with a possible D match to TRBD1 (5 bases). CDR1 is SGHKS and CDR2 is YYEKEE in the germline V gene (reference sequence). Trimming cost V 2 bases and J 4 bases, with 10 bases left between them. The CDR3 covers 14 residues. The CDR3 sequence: CASSLMTVNQPQHF. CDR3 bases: TGTGCCAGCAGCTTAATGACAGTGAATCAGCCCCAGCATTTT. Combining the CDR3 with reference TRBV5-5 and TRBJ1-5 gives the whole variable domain DAGVTQSPTHLIKTRGQQVTLRCSPISGHKSVSWYQQVLGQGPQFIFQYYEKEERGRGNFPDRFSARQFPNYSSELNVNALLLGDSALYLCASSLMTVNQPQHFGDGTRLSIL.

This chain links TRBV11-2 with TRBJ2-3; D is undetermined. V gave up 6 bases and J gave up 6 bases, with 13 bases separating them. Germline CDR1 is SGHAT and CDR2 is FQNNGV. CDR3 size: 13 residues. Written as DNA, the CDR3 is TGTGCCAGCAGAACTAATTTCCCGGATACGCAGTATTTT. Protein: CASRTNFPDTQYF.

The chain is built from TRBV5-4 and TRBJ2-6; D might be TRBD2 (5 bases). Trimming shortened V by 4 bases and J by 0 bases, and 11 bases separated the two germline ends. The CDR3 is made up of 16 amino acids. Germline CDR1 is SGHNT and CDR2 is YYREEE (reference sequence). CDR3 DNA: TGTGCCAGCAGCGCGGACTCAGCCTCTGGGGCCAACGTCCTGACTTTC. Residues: CASSADSASGANVLTF. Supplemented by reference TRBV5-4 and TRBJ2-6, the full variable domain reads ETGVTQSPTHLIKTRGQQVTLRCSSQSGHNTVSWYQQALGQGPQFIFQYYREEENGRGNFPPRFSGLQFPNYSSELNVNALELDDSALYLCASSADSASGANVLTFGAGSRLTVL.

In DNA form, the CDR3 reads TGTGCCCGCGGGAGTGCAACTAATGAAAAACTGTTTTTT. Protein sequence: CARGSATNEKLFF. The rearrangement joins TRBV30 to TRBJ1-4; D is unclear. The CDR3 has 13 residues. V was trimmed by 8 bases and J by 0 bases, leaving 10 bases between them. CDR1 GTSNPN and CDR2 SVGIG come from the germline V gene (reference sequence).

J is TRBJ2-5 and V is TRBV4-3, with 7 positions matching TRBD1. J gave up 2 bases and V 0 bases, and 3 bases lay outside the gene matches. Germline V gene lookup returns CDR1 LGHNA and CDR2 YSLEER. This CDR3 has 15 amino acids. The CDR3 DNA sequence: TGCGCCAGCAGCCAAGAGGGGACAGTACAAGAGACCCAGTACTTC. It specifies CASSQEGTVQETQYF.

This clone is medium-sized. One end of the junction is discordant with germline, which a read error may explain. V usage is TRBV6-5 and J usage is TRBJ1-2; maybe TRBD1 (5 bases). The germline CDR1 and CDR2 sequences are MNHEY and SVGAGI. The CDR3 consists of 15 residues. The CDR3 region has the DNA TGTGCCAGAAGTTACAACCCAGGGATTAACTATGGCTACACCTTC. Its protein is CARSYNPGINYGYTF.